This T cell receptor beta chain was captured by sequencing in a study of blood T cell repertoires in COVID-19. Overall study context: Italy, Spain and the United States were the sources of the convalescent and acute COVID-19 samples.

Measured with immunoSEQ multiplex PCR; TCRdb has only the in-frame clones, and not every one. The sample shows about 150,000 clones, less than 90% of them seen only once. Germline V gives CDR1 SGHRS, CDR2 YFSETQ. The CDR3 is 12 amino acids. V was clipped by 0 bases and J by 12 bases, with 7 bases between them. The clonotype originates from a woman in her 70s with acute or convalescent COVID-19. Specimen: peripheral blood. The gene calls are TRBV5-1 and TRBJ2-6; D call uncertain. CDR3 in DNA: TGCGCCAGCAGCTTGGACCGCGGCGTCCTGACTTTC. The encoded protein is CASSLDRGVLTF.